The source of this T cell receptor (beta chain) is a study of blood T cell repertoires in COVID-19. TCRdb's table, derived via immunoSEQ multiplex PCR, lists solely in-frame clones and lacks some. Among about 130,000 clones, around 90% were seen once, and the ten largest hold around 3.8%. Germline V gene lookup returns CDR1 LNHDA and CDR2 SQIVND (reference sequence). The CDR3 runs 16 residues. V lost 5 bases to trimming and J lost 5 bases; unmatched junction nucleotides: 13. The chain recombines TRBV19 with TRBJ1-1; TRBD1 matches at 8 bases. The material sequenced was peripheral blood. This receptor was identified in a man aged 50-60 years with active COVID-19. CDR3 bases: TGTGCCAGTAGTCCCCAGGGGGCGCATGGGTCGACTGAAGCTTTCTTT. It codes for CASSPQGAHGSTEAFF.